A single sample is the source of the 18 T cell receptor beta chains below, sequenced in a study of cytomegalovirus exposure and HLA in healthy donors. PCR was performed using 60 Vbeta and 13 Jbeta primers. Measured with immunoSEQ multiplex PCR; TCRdb has only the in-frame clones, and not every one. The sample carries around 80,000 clones, roughly 80% recorded once. The specimen sequenced was PBMCs. All receptors come from a man aged 35-49 years in good health and CMV-seronegative.

CDR3 amino acids: CSGGGTETQYF. DNA for the CDR3: TGCAGTGGAGGAGGGACCGAGACCCAGTACTTC. This chain uses TRBV20-1 with TRBJ2-5, with D maybe TRBD2 (6 bases). The CDR3 is 11 residues long. The germline gives CDR1 DFQATT, CDR2 SNEGSKA (reference sequence). The V end was cut by 7 bases, the J end by 5 bases, with 11 bases between.

The rearrangement uses TRBV27 and TRBJ1-2; 10 nucleotides align to TRBD1. V gave up 3 bases and J gave up 8 bases; unmatched junction bases: 12. Looked up from germline, CDR1 is MNHEY and CDR2 is SMNVEV (reference sequence). This CDR3 is built from 16 residues. CDR3 in DNA: TGTGCCAGCAGTTTTACCGGGACAGGGGTTTACGGCGGCTACACCTTC. It specifies CASSFTGTGVYGGYTF.

The chain combines TRBV7-8 with TRBJ2-3; a possible D gene is TRBD2 (6 bases). This CDR3 comprises 12 residues. V shed 1 base and J shed 7 bases, with 6 bases lying between them. Germline assignment: CDR1 SGHVS and CDR2 FQNEAQ. CDR3 nucleotides: TGTGCCAGCAGCTTAGGCGGGAATACGCAGTATTTT. Amino acids: CASSLGGNTQYF.

This clone was counted between two and nine times. J is TRBJ2-2 and V is TRBV14; D is ambiguous. The CDR3 is 16 amino acids. V was cut by 2 bases and J by 0 bases, with 10 bases left in between. Per germline, CDR1 SGHDN and CDR2 FVKESK. The CDR3 region is CASSQISVSNTGELFF. DNA for the CDR3: TGTGCCAGCAGCCAAATCTCGGTATCGAACACCGGGGAGCTGTTTTTT.

In its sample, this clone was seen a few times. The rearrangement links TRBV5-1 to TRBJ1-1; 7 nucleotides line up with TRBD1. This CDR3 has 15 amino acids. The germline V gene encodes CDR1 SGHRS and CDR2 YFSETQ. After removal of 8 bases from V and 2 bases from J, the junction contained 12 bases not matched to a gene. This CDR3 is CASSVEGQANTEAFF. The DNA for the CDR3 is TGCGCCAGTTCCGTAGAAGGACAGGCCAACACTGAAGCTTTCTTT.

This clone has a handful of counts. The chain combines TRBV10-3 with TRBJ2-7; 10 bases match TRBD1. The CDR3 spans 12 residues. V gave up 7 bases and J gave up 6 bases; unmatched junction bases: 3. CDR1 ENHRY and CDR2 SYGVKD come from the germline V gene. CDR3 amino acids: CAITRDRGEQYF. CDR3 sequence (DNA): TGTGCCATCACCCGGGACAGGGGCGAGCAGTACTTC.

The chain couples TRBV6-1 to TRBJ2-1; D is perhaps TRBD2 (5 bases). This CDR3 has 15 residues. V lost 6 bases and J lost 5, with 17 bases in between. Germline V lookup: CDR1 MNHNS, CDR2 SASEGT. In DNA form, the CDR3 reads TGTGCCAGCAGACCGACTACCTTTATTAACAATGAGCAGTTCTTC. It is translated as CASRPTTFINNEQFF.

This chain links TRBV5-4 with TRBJ1-1; 7 bases map to TRBD1. CDR1 is SGHNT and CDR2 is YYREEE in the germline V gene (reference sequence). This CDR3 contains 15 residues. V shed 4 bases and J 1 base; nucleotides not matched to a gene: 7. In DNA form, the CDR3 reads TGTGCCAGCAGCCATTTCGACAGGGAGAACACTGAAGCTTTCTTT. Protein: CASSHFDRENTEAFF.

The rearrangement links TRBV29-1 to TRBJ2-1, with D possibly TRBD2 on 6 matching bases. Germline-derived CDR1 and CDR2 are SQVTM and ANQGSEA. V was trimmed by 4 bases and J by 3 bases, leaving 7 bases between them. The length of the CDR3 is 12 residues. The CDR3 is CSVGLGYNEQFF. In nucleotides, the CDR3 is TGCAGCGTTGGACTAGGCTACAATGAGCAGTTCTTC.

The gene calls are TRBV4-3 and TRBJ2-1, with 11 positions matching TRBD2. CDR3 length: 17 amino acids. In germline, CDR1 is LGHNA, CDR2 YSLEER. The trim removed 0 bases at V and 5 bases at J, leaving 6 bases unmatched. The DNA for the CDR3 is TGCGCCAGCAGCCAAGAGACTAGCGGGACTCCCCACAATGAGCAGTTCTTC. It specifies CASSQETSGTPHNEQFF.

The rearrangement uses TRBV28 and TRBJ2-7; D may be TRBD1 (6 bases). In germline, CDR1 is MDHEN, CDR2 SYDVKM. Trimming stripped 6 bases from V and 3 bases from J, with 18 bases between. There are 15 residues in the CDR3. The CDR3, as DNA: TGTGCCAGCAGCTCCCGTTCCAGGGGAGACTACGAGCAGTACTTC. Protein sequence: CASSSRSRGDYEQYF.

The chain is built from TRBV16 and TRBJ2-5; D is ambiguous. The germline V gene encodes CDR1 KGHSY and CDR2 FQNENV. The CDR3 is 13 residues long. Trimming removed 0 bases at V and 4 bases at J, with 6 bases between. The CDR3 loop is CASSQSYLETQYF. Here the CDR3 DNA reads TGTGCCAGCAGCCAATCCTATCTAGAGACCCAGTACTTC. Complete variable domain (other parts from reference TRBV16 and TRBJ2-5): GEEVAQTPKHLVRGEGQKAKLYCAPIKGHSYVFWYQQVLKNEFKFLISFQNENVFDETGMPKERFSAKCLPNSPCSLEIQATKLEDSAVYFCASSQSYLETQYFGPGTRLLVL.

The chain has TRBV30 and TRBJ2-4; D remains ambiguous. Per germline, CDR1 GTSNPN and CDR2 SVGIG (reference sequence). Trimming took off 3 bases at V and 8 bases at J, with 14 bases between the two ends. The CDR3 spans 13 residues. The CDR3, as DNA: TGTGCCTGGAGCTCCGGTAGCAATCACATTCAGTACTTC. This sequence encodes CAWSSGSNHIQYF.

V and J are TRBV28 and TRBJ2-1; the match to TRBD1 covers 9 bases. Germline lookup yields CDR1 MDHEN and CDR2 SYDVKM. CDR3 length: 15 residues. V gave up 4 bases and J gave up 3 bases; unmatched junction bases: 4. The CDR3 protein is CASSSPGQGYNEQFF. The CDR3 bases are TGTGCCAGCAGTTCGCCGGGACAGGGCTACAATGAGCAGTTCTTC.

This clone was detected once. The rearrangement links TRBV6-4 to TRBJ2-3, with TRBD2 identical over 10 bases. Per germline, CDR1 MRHNA and CDR2 SNTAGT. Trimming cost V 4 bases and J 0 bases; bases outside gene matches: 4. The CDR3 loop spans 16 amino acids. CDR3 DNA sequence: TGTGCCAGCAGTGTCGGACTAGCGGTGAGCACAGATACGCAGTATTTT. Translating gives CASSVGLAVSTDTQYF.

The chain carries TRBV27 and TRBJ2-5; D call uncertain. The J call may be mistaken, given a closer DNA end match to TRBJ2-7. Germline V gene lookup returns CDR1 MNHEY and CDR2 SMNVEV (reference sequence). The CDR3 spans 10 residues. The CDR3 DNA reads TGTGCCAGCAGTGGGCTCGAGCAGTACTTC. This encodes CASSGLEQYF.

This chain connects TRBV27 to TRBJ1-1; no clear D gene. The ends were cut back, 1 base at V and 5 bases at J, with 14 bases in the middle. Germline values: CDR1 MNHEY, CDR2 SMNVEV (reference sequence). This CDR3 has 15 amino acids. DNA for the CDR3: TGTGCCAGCAGTTTATGGGCGGGCCCTGGTACTGAAGCTTTCTTT. Translation: CASSLWAGPGTEAFF.

This sequence joins TRBV19 and TRBJ2-7, with 8 positions matching TRBD1. This CDR3 is built from 15 residues. The germline V gene encodes CDR1 LNHDA and CDR2 SQIVND (reference sequence). V shed 4 bases and J 5 bases; nucleotides not matched to a gene: 10. The CDR3 DNA follows: TGTGCCAGTAGTACCTGGACAGGGAATGGCGACGAGCAGTACTTC. This encodes CASSTWTGNGDEQYF.